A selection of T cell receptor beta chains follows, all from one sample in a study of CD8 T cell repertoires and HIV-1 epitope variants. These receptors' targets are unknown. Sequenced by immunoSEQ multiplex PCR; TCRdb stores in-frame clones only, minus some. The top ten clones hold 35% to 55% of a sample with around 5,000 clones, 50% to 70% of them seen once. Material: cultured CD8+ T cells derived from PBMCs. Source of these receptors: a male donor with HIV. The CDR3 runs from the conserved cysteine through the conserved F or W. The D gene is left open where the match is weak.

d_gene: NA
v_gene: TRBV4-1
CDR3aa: CASSQDRPSRADTQYF

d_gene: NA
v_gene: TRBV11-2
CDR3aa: CASSLSTATYEQYF

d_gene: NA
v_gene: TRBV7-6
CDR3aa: CASSSLKGRPYEQYF

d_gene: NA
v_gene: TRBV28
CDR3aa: CASSDYYRDLGNEKLFF

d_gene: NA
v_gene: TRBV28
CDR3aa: CASSLETGELFF

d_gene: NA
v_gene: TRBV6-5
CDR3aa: CASSSTGPTDTQYF

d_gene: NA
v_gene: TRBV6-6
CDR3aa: CASSSDVSAYEQYF

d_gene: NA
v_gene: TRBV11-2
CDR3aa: CASSLAGQYQETQYF

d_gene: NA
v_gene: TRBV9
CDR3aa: CASSTQPQADTQYF

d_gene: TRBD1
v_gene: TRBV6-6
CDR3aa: CASRGGRENTEAFF

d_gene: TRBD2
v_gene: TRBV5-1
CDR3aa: CASSLEGLINTGELFF

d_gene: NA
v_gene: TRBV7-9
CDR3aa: CASSVGQLYEQYF

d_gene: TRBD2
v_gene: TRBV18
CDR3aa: CASSPVSSGRPYEQYF

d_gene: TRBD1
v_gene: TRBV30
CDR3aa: CAWSLQGASYGYTF